This entry concerns a single T cell receptor (beta chain). The sample comes from a study of blood T cell repertoires in COVID-19. Background on the study: In each case, the material was cDNA or gDNA derived from T cells, B-cell-depleted T cells, or PBMCs.

The table came from immunoSEQ multiplex PCR; TCRdb's copy has only in-frame clones and leaves some out. The sample holds about 260,000 clones, approximately 86% seen once. Per germline, CDR1 MNHEY and CDR2 SVGEGT. Trimming took off 0 bases at V and 0 bases at J, with 5 bases between the two ends. There are 14 residues in the CDR3. This sequence was found in a human donor in a cohort sampled during active COVID-19. Specimen: peripheral blood. The chain combines TRBV6-2 or TRBV6-3 with TRBJ1-1; D is unclear. CDR3 sequence: CASSYSGLNTEAFF. CDR3 sequence (DNA): TGTGCCAGCAGTTACTCGGGCCTGAACACTGAAGCTTTCTTT.